This is a list of T cell receptor beta chains from one sample in a study of T-cell reconstitution after alpha-beta-depleted transplantation in children. TCRdb reprocessed the PCR reads via MiXCR and lists one record per CDR3 protein. The table has approximately 650,000 distinct CDR3 sequences, around 14% seen once; the top ten hold around 0.79%. Material: PBMCs, obtained before TCRalphabeta/CD19-depleted stem cell transplant. Every receptor here comes from a girl under 10 years old with congenital amegakaryocytic thrombocytopenia, due to receive a stem cell transplant. CDR3s include the opening cysteine and the closing phenylalanine or tryptophan. A D gene is named only where the DNA matches it firmly. Rows may omit the clone size; those that give it use once, few, many or a size class.

D gene,CDR3 length,V gene,J gene,clone size,CDR3 protein,CDR3 DNA
NA,13,TRBV29-1,TRBJ1-1,NA,CSVVGGPAPEAFF,TGCAGCGTTGTCGGGGGGCCGGCTCCTGAAGCTTTCTTT
NA,15,TRBV20-1,TRBJ1-1,many,CSASSGGRVVTEAFF,TGCAGTGCTTCATCGGGGGGGCGGGTCGTCACTGAAGCTTTCTTT
NA,16,TRBV5-1,TRBJ1-3,NA,CASSPRGQLSGNTIYF,TGCGCCAGCAGCCCAAGAGGACAGCTCTCTGGAAACACCATATATTTT
NA,12,TRBV5-1,TRBJ2-3,many,CASSFQAHTQYF,TGCGCCAGCAGCTTCCAAGCCCATACGCAGTATTTT
NA,12,TRBV12-3/TRBV12-4,TRBJ1-1,NA,CASSPIGIPAFF,TGTGCCAGCAGTCCCATCGGGATTCCGGCTTTCTTT
NA,13,TRBV6-1,TRBJ1-1,many,CASSQTGNTEAFF,TGTGCCAGCAGCCAAACAGGGAACACTGAAGCTTTCTTT
NA,13,TRBV27,TRBJ1-2,many,CASSLTGSYGYTF,TGCGCCAGCAGCTTGACTGGCAGCTATGGCTACACCTTC
NA,10,TRBV10-3,TRBJ1-1,many,CAIGEVWAFF,TGTGCCATCGGGGAGGTGTGGGCTTTCTTT
NA,14,TRBV28,TRBJ2-7,many,CASSLWYPTYEQYF,TGTGCCAGCAGTTTATGGTACCCTACCTACGAGCAGTACTTC
TRBD2,15,TRBV4-1,TRBJ2-2,NA,CASRRGGGDVGELFF,TGCGCCAGCAGGCGCGGCGGGGGGGATGTCGGGGAGCTGTTTTTT
TRBD1,16,TRBV5-1,TRBJ2-7,many,CASSYSGGQGAYEQYF,TGCGCCAGCAGCTACAGCGGGGGACAGGGGGCCTACGAGCAGTACTTC
NA,14,TRBV29-1,TRBJ2-4,many,CSVYNRTTASIQYF,TGCAGCGTCTATAACCGGACCACAGCGAGCATTCAGTACTTC
NA,15,TRBV20-1,TRBJ2-3,many,CSPSTVGLSTDTQYF,TGCAGTCCATCCACAGTCGGGCTCAGCACAGATACGCAGTATTTT
NA,12,TRBV7-2,TRBJ2-3,once,CASSSTFWEQYF,TGTGCCAGCAGCTCAACCTTCTGGGAGCAGTATTTT
NA,14,TRBV12-3/TRBV12-4,TRBJ1-4,NA,CASSPGPRDEKLFF,TGTGCCAGCAGTCCAGGGCCGAGGGATGAAAAACTGTTTTTT
NA,14,TRBV6-1,TRBJ1-4,NA,CASGGYLHNEKLFF,TGTGCCAGTGGGGGCTATCTACATAATGAAAAACTGTTTTTT
NA,15,TRBV11-2,TRBJ2-7,many,CASSLTSGNSYEQYF,TGTGCCAGCAGCTTAACGTCGGGGAACTCCTACGAGCAGTACTTC
NA,14,TRBV20-1,TRBJ2-5,few,CSARDLRGIETQYF,TGCAGTGCTAGAGATCTACGGGGGATTGAGACCCAGTACTTC
TRBD1,14,TRBV6-5,TRBJ2-5,many,CASSYSTGMETQYF,TGTGCCAGCAGTTACTCGACAGGGATGGAGACCCAGTACTTC
NA,13,TRBV5-6,TRBJ2-1,many,CASSPIAYNEQFF,TGTGCCAGCAGCCCCATCGCCTACAATGAGCAGTTCTTC
TRBD2,16,TRBV3-1,TRBJ2-3,few,CASSEWTSGRVDTQYF,TGTGCCAGCAGCGAATGGACTAGCGGGAGAGTGGATACGCAGTATTTT
NA,14,TRBV5-5,TRBJ2-5,few,CASSLEDNQETQYF,TGTGCCAGCAGCTTGGAGGACAACCAAGAGACCCAGTACTTC
NA,15,TRBV5-1,TRBJ2-7,few,CASSQVGPAYYEQYF,TGCGCCAGCAGCCAGGTCGGGCCAGCATACTACGAGCAGTACTTC
NA,15,TRBV27,TRBJ2-1,many,CASSLDRQDHNEQFF,TGTGCCAGCAGTTTAGACAGACAGGATCACAATGAGCAGTTCTTC
TRBD1,18,TRBV6-5,TRBJ2-2,many,CASSYSSDREILTGELFF,TGTGCCAGCAGTTACTCATCCGACAGGGAAATTCTCACCGGGGAGCTGTTTTTT
NA,16,TRBV12-3/TRBV12-4,TRBJ1-4,NA,CASSSLLGLSNEKLFF,TGTGCCAGCAGCTCTTTGCTTGGGCTGAGCAATGAAAAACTGTTTTTT
TRBD2,16,TRBV7-9,TRBJ2-2,many,CASSPTGGRNTGELFF,TGTGCCAGCAGCCCTACGGGGGGAAGGAACACCGGGGAGCTGTTTTTT
TRBD1,14,TRBV27,TRBJ2-7,few,CASSPWGQSYEQYF,TGTGCCAGCAGTCCCTGGGGACAGTCTTACGAGCAGTACTTC
NA,16,TRBV20-1,TRBJ2-2,NA,CSARVGGTLNTGELFF,TGCAGTGCTAGAGTTGGAGGGACTCTGAACACCGGGGAGCTGTTTTTT